This TCR beta chain was documented in a study of Ad26.COV2.S vaccination and SARS-CoV-2 variants. This CDR3 spans 13 amino acids. CDR1 SNHLY and CDR2 FYNNEI come from the germline V gene. J was trimmed by 8 bases and V by 8 bases; bases with no gene match: 6. Sample treatment: over 15 received Ad26.COV2.S at low or high dose, single or two shots; five or six received placebo; per-sample allocation not given. Sampling happened 63 days after the first vaccine or placebo injection. Measured with immunoSEQ multiplex PCR; TCRdb has only the in-frame clones, and not every one. The sample comprises around 400,000 clones, about 80% of which are singletons, and about 7.4% rests with the top ten.

The source of this sequence is a person between 18 and 65 years old who received the Ad26.COV2.S COVID-19 vaccine or a placebo. The input for sequencing was peripheral blood, taken in a trial of Ad26.COV2.S vaccine versus placebo. The J gene is TRBJ1-4, the V gene TRBV2, with 9 bases matching TRBD1. In DNA, the CDR3 is TGTGCCAGCTCTGGACAGGGGCCCGAAAAACTGTTTTTT. Translated: CASSGQGPEKLFF.